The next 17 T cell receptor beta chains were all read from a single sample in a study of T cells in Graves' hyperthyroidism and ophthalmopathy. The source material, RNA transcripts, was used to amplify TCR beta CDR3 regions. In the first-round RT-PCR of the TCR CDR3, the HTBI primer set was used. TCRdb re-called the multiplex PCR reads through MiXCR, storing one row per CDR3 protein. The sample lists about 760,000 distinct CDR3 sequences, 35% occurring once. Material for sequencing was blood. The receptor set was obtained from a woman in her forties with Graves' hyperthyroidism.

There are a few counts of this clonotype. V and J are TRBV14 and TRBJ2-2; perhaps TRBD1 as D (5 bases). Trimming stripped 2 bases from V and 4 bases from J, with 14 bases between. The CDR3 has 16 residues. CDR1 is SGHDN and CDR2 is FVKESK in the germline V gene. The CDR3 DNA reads TGTGCCAGCAGCCAACTCTTCAGGGTGGGCACCGGGGAGCTGTTTTTT. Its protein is CASSQLFRVGTGELFF. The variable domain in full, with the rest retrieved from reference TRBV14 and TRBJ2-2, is EAGVTQFPSHSVIEKGQTVTLRCDPISGHDNLYWYRRVMGKEIKFLLHFVKESKQDESGMPNNRFLAERTGGTYSTLKVQPAELEDSGVYFCASSQLFRVGTGELFFGEGSRLTVL.

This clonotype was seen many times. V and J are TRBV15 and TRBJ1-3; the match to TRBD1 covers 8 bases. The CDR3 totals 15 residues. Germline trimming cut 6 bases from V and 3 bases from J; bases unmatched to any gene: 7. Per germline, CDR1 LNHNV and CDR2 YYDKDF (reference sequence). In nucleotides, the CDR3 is TGTGCCACCAGGAAGACAGGGGATGGTGGAAACACCATATATTTT. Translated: CATRKTGDGGNTIYF.

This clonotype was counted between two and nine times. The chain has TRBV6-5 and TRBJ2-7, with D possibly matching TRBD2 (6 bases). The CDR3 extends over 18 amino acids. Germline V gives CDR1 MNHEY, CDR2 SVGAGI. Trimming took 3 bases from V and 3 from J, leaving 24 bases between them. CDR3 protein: CASSYGGKGTVWGYEQYF. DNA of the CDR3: TGTGCCAGCAGTTATGGGGGTAAAGGGACTGTCTGGGGCTACGAGCAGTACTTC.

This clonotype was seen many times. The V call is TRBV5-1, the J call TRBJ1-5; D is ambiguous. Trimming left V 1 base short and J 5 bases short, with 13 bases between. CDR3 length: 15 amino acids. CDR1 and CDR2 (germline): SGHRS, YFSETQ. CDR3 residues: CASSLFGGQDQPQHF. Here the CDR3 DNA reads TGCGCCAGCAGCTTGTTTGGCGGCCAAGATCAGCCCCAGCATTTT. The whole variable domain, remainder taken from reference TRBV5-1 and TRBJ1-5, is KAGVTQTPRYLIKTRGQQVTLSCSPISGHRSVSWYQQTPGQGLQFLFEYFSETQRNKGNFPGRFSGRQFSNSRSEMNVSTLELGDSALYLCASSLFGGQDQPQHFGDGTRLSIL.

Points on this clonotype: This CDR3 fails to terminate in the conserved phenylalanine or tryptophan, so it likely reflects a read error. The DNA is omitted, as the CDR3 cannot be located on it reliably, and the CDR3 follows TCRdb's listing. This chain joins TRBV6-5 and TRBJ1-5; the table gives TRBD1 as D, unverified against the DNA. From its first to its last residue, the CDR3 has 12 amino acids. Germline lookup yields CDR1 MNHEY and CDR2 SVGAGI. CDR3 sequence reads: CASTIGTGADYI.

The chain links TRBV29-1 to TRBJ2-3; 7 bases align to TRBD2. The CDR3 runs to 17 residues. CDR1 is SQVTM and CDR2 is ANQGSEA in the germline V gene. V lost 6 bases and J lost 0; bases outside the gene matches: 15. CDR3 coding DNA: TGCAGCGTCGTAGGAATAGCGGGCCGATCTAGCACAGATACGCAGTATTTT. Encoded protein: CSVVGIAGRSSTDTQYF.

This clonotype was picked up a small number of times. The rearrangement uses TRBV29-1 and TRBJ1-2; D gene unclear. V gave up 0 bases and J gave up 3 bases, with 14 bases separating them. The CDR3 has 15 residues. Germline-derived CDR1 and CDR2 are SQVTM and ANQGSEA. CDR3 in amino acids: CSVEDRRGFHYGYTF. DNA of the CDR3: TGCAGCGTTGAAGATCGTCGGGGTTTTCACTATGGCTACACCTTC.

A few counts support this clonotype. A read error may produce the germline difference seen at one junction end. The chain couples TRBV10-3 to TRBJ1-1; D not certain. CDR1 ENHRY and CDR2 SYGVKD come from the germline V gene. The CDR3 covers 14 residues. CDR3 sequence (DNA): TGTGCCAGCAGTCCAAGGAGGTGGGGCACTGAAGCTTTCTTT. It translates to CASSPRRWGTEAFF.

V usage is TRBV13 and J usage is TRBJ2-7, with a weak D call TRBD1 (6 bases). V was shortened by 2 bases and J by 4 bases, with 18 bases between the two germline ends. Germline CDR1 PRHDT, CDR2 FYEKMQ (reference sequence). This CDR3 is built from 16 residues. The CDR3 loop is CASSLHPGRGDYEQYF. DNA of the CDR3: TGTGCCAGCAGCTTACATCCCGGCAGGGGCGATTACGAGCAGTACTTC.

The chain's CDR3 is CASSHLQGSEAFF. For the CDR3, the DNA is TGTGCCAGCAGTCACCTACAGGGCTCTGAAGCTTTCTTT. The chain joins TRBV6-5 to TRBJ1-1; D perhaps matches TRBD1 (6 bases). The CDR3 extends over 13 amino acids. V lost 5 bases to trimming and J lost 6 bases, with 13 bases between them. CDR1 is MNHEY, CDR2 SVGAGI, per germline.

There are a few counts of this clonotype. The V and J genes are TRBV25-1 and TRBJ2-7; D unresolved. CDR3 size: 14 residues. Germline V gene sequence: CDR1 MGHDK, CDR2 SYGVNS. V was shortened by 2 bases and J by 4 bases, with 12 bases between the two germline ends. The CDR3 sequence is CASSETSDMYEQYF. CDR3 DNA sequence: TGTGCCAGCAGTGAAACCTCCGACATGTACGAGCAGTACTTC.

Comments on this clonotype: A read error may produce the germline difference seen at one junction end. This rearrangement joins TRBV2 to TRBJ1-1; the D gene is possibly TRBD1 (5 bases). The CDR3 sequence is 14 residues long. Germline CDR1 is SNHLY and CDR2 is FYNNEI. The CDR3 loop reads CAGSLAGQNTEAFF. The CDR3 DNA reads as TGTGCCGGCAGTTTAGCCGGACAGAACACTGAAGCTTTCTTT.

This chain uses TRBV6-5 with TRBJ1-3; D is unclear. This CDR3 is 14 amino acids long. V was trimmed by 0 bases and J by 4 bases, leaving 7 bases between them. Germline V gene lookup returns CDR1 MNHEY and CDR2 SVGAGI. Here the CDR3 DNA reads TGTGCCAGCAGTTACTCGGTCAGGGGAAACACCATATATTTT. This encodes CASSYSVRGNTIYF.

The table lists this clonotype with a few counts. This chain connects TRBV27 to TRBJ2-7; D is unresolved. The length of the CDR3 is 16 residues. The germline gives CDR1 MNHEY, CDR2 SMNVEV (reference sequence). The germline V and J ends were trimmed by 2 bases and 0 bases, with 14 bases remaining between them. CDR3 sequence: CASSLGPALSSYEQYF. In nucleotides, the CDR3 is TGTGCCAGCAGTTTAGGGCCAGCTTTGAGCTCCTACGAGCAGTACTTC.

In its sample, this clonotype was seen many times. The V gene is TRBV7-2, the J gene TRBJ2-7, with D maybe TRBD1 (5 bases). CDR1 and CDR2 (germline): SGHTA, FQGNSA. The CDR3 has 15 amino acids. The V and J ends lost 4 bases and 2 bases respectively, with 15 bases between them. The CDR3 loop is CASSYDADTAYEQYF. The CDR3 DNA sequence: TGTGCCAGCAGCTACGACGCGGACACGGCCTACGAGCAGTACTTC.

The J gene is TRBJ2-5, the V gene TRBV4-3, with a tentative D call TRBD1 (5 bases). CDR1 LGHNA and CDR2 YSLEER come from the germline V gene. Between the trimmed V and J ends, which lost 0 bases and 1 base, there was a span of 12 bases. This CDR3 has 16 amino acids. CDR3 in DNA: TGCGCCAGCAGCCAAGATCCGTGGGGCAGCCAAGAGACCCAGTACTTC. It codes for CASSQDPWGSQETQYF.

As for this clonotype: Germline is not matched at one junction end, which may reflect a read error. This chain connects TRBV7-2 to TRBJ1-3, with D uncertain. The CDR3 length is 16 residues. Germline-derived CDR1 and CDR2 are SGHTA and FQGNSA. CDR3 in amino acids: CASTLSPIFSGNTIYF. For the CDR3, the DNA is TGTGCCAGCACCTTATCCCCGATCTTCTCTGGAAACACCATATATTTT.